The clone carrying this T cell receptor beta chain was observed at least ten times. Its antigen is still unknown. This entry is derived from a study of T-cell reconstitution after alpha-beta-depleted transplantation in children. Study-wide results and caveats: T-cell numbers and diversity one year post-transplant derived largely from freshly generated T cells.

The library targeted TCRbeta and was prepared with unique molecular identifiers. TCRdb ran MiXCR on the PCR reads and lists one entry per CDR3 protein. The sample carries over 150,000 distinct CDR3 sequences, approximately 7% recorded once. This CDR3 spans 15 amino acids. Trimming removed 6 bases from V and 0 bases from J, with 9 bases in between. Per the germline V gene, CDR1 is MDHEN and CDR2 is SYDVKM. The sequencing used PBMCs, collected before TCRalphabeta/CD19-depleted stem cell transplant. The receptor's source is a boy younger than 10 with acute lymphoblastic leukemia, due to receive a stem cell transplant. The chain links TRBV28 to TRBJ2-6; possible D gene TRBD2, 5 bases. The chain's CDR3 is CASRMGSSGANVLTF. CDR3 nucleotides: TGTGCCAGCAGGATGGGGAGCTCTGGGGCCAACGTCCTGACTTTC. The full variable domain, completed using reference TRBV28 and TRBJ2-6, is DVKVTQSSRYLVKRTGEKVFLECVQDMDHENMFWYRQDPGLGLRLIYFSYDVKMKEKGDIPEGYSVSREKKERFSLILESASTNQTSMYLCASRMGSSGANVLTFGAGSRLTVL.